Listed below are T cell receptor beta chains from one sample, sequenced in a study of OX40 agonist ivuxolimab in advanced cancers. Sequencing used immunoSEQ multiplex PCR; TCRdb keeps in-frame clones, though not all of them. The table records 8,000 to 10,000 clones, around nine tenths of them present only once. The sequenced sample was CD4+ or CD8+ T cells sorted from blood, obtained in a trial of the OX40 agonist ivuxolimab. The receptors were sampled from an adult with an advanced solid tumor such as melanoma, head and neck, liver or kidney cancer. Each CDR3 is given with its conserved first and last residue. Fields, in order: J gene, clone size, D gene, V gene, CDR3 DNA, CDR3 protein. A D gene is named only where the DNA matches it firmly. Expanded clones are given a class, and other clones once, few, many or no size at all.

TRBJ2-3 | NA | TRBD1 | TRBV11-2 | TGTGCCAGCAGCTTCCGGGGAGCGGGACAGGGAGGAGATACGCAGTATTTT | CASSFRGAGQGGDTQYF
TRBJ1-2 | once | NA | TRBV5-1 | TGCGCCAGCAGCTTGGAAGGGGAGGGCTACACCTTC | CASSLEGEGYTF
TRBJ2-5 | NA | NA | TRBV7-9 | TGTGCCAGCGCCAACGTCGGGGGCGCGGAGACCCAGTACTTC | CASANVGGAETQYF
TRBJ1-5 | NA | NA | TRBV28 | TGTGCCAGCAGTTTATTCGGGACTCCGAATAGCAATCAGCCCCAGCATTTT | CASSLFGTPNSNQPQHF
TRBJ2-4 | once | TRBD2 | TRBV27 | TGTGCCAGCAGTCCCCGGGGAGGGCTGGGGGCCAAAAACATTCAGTACTTC | CASSPRGGLGAKNIQYF
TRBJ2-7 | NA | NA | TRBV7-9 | TGTGCCAGCAGCCAAACCCTAACCACACAGGAGCAGTACTTC | CASSQTLTTQEQYF
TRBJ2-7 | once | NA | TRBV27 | TGTGCCAGCAGTTTGGGCATATCCTACGAGCAGTACTTC | CASSLGISYEQYF
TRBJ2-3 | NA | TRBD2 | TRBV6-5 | TGTGCCAGCAGTCAGACTAGCGGCCTCACAGATACGCAGTATTTT | CASSQTSGLTDTQYF
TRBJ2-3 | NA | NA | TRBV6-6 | TGTGCCAGCAGTTACTCGAGGGGGGGGATCGATCCGTATTTT | CASSYSRGGIDPYF
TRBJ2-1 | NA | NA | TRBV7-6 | TGTGCCAGCAGCTTAGGATGGGGGGATGAGCAGTTCTTC | CASSLGWGDEQFF
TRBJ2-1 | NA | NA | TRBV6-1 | TGTGCCAGCAGTGAACCTGGCAGACGCCACAATGAGCAGTTCTTC | CASSEPGRRHNEQFF
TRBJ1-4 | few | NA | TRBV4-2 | TGTGCCAGCAGCCAAGAAGGGTATGAAAAACTGTTTTTT | CASSQEGYEKLFF